This is a list of T cell receptor beta chains from one sample in a study of blood T cell repertoires in COVID-19. TCRdb's copy holds only in-frame clones and misses some; the assay was immunoSEQ multiplex PCR. In the table there are approximately 300,000 clones, 88% of which are singletons. What was sequenced was peripheral blood. These receptors came from a woman under 40 with COVID-19, enrolled during active disease. The CDR3 runs from the conserved cysteine through the conserved F or W. Fields, in order: V gene, J gene, clone size, CDR3 length, CDR3 protein. Expanded clones get a size class; other rows say once, few or many, or leave the size out.

TRBV2	TRBJ1-1	NA	14	CASSVRTANTEAFF
TRBV6-5	TRBJ2-1	NA	14	CASRGTGAWNEQFF
TRBV30	TRBJ2-3	NA	14	CAWGQGAFGDTQYF
TRBV9	TRBJ1-1	once	14	CASSVAGVNTEAFF
TRBV23-1	TRBJ2-5	NA	18	CASSQLGEVRQSPETQYF
TRBV10-3	TRBJ1-6	NA	15	CATTSRDREVSPLHF
TRBV10-2	TRBJ2-2	NA	17	CASSTSGTLLHTGELFF
TRBV24-1	TRBJ2-3	NA	15	CATSDDRQGTDTQYF
TRBV29-1	TRBJ1-2	once	12	CSVEKGSGGYTF
TRBV6-5	TRBJ1-1	NA	14	CASIKDLMNTEAFF
TRBV7-9	TRBJ2-7	few	17	CASSRIGTSGFLYEQYF
TRBV24-1	TRBJ2-1	once	17	CATSDTGGDNSYNEQFF
TRBV12-3/TRBV12-4	TRBJ1-2	NA	13	CASCLAGLGGYTF
TRBV3-1/TRBV3-2	TRBJ1-2	NA	13	CASSQDEGAGYTF
TRBV14	TRBJ1-3	NA	14	CASSQDAFGNTIYF
TRBV6-1	TRBJ1-2	NA	14	CASSELGPNYGYTF
TRBV6-6	TRBJ1-3	NA	16	CASSYLTGGSGNTIYF
TRBV6-1	TRBJ1-1	once	15	CASSDQVRGFRIAFF
TRBV3-1/TRBV3-2	TRBJ2-1	NA	15	CASSPWVAANNEQFF
TRBV3-1/TRBV3-2	TRBJ2-1	few	14	CASSQDRTGTSEFF
TRBV5-8	TRBJ1-5	NA	13	CASRMEGYQPQHF
TRBV10-1	TRBJ2-1	NA	17	CASSETGAVRGANEQFF
TRBV28	TRBJ2-1	NA	15	CASSLWGIGVNEQFF
TRBV30	TRBJ1-1	NA	11	CAHGVLTEAFF
TRBV15	TRBJ1-4	NA	15	CATSPGTGVGEKLFF
TRBV3-1/TRBV3-2	TRBJ2-3	NA	12	CASSQGPGGQYF
TRBV5-1	TRBJ2-5	NA	15	CASSSLAGNQETQYF
TRBV6-9	TRBJ2-3	NA	15	CASTQLAGGADTQYF
TRBV27	TRBJ2-7	NA	17	CASSLRRASGTPYEQYF
TRBV7-7	TRBJ2-5	NA	14	CASSPTGVGETQYF
TRBV4-1	TRBJ2-3	NA	14	CASSQDMEFDTQYF
TRBV6-2/TRBV6-3	TRBJ2-7	NA	12	CASSTGSYEQYF
TRBV6-1	TRBJ2-6	NA	15	CASGEQGTGANVLTF
TRBV10-1	TRBJ2-3	once	15	CASSFSGSHTDTQYF
TRBV7-3	TRBJ2-3	NA	12	CASSLGQGTQYF
TRBV28	TRBJ1-4	NA	16	CASSLEQGTGSEKLFF
TRBV4-2	TRBJ2-3	once	12	CASSPTADTQYF
TRBV2	TRBJ1-5	NA	15	CASSERTGSNQPQHF
TRBV5-1	TRBJ2-7	few	15	CASSLRPGAGLEQYF
TRBV7-3	TRBJ2-2	once	14	CASSPLAGAGELFF